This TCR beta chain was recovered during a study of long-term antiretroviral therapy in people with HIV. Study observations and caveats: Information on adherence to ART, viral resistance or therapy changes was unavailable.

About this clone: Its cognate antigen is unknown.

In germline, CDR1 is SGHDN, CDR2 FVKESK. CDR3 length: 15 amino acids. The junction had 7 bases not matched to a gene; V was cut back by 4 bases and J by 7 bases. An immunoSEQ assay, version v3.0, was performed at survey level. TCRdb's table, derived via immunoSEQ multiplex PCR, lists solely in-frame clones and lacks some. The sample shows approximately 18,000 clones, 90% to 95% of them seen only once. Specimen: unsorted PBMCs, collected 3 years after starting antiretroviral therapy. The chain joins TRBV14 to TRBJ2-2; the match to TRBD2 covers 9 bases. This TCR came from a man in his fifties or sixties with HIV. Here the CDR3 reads CASSPGLAWGGELFF. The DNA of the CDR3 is TGTGCCAGCAGCCCGGGACTAGCTTGGGGCGGGGAGCTGTTTTTT.